The 25 T cell receptor beta chains below all came from one sample that was sequenced in a study of Tregs in tolerant kidney transplant recipients. Using immunoSEQ multiplex PCR, the repertoire was profiled, and TCRdb retains in-frame clones only, with some absent. The sample has 80,000 to 90,000 clones, about 92% seen once. Sequenced sample: CD8+ T cells from blood. These receptor sequences come from a human donor in good health.

The chain employs TRBV27 and TRBJ2-7, with 11 bases fitting TRBD1. The ends lost 2 bases at V and 2 bases at J; junction bases unmatched: 5. This CDR3 is built from 16 residues. Germline V gene data show CDR1 as MNHEY and CDR2 as SMNVEV (reference sequence). CDR3 in amino acids: CASSLRTGGVTYEQYF. Written as DNA, the CDR3 is TGTGCCAGCAGTTTAAGGACAGGGGGCGTTACCTACGAGCAGTACTTC.

This clone was seen only once. The chain has TRBV6-5 and TRBJ1-1, with D maybe TRBD1 (6 bases). CDR1 and CDR2 (germline): MNHEY, SVGAGI. V lost 6 bases, J lost 3 bases, and 14 bases lay in between. This CDR3 has 14 amino acids. For the CDR3, the DNA is TGTGCCAGCAGCAGGGGCGGTTCGTACACTGAAGCTTTCTTT. Its translation: CASSRGGSYTEAFF.

CDR3 sequence reads: CASSLTGVWGEQYF. As DNA, the CDR3 is TGCGCCAGCAGCTTGACGGGGGTCTGGGGCGAGCAGTACTTC. V gene TRBV5-1 combines with J gene TRBJ2-7; the D gene is possibly TRBD2 (6 bases). V dropped 1 base and J dropped 6 bases, with 14 bases sitting between them. The CDR3 length is 14 residues. CDR1 SGHRS and CDR2 YFSETQ come from the germline V gene.

The chain uses TRBV5-1 and TRBJ2-3; TRBD2 matches at 9 bases. Germline trimming cut 4 bases from V and 2 bases from J; bases unmatched to any gene: 8. The CDR3 spans 16 residues. Germline assignment: CDR1 SGHRS and CDR2 YFSETQ. The CDR3 loop is CASSQGLARFTDTQYF. In nucleotides, the CDR3 is TGCGCCAGCAGCCAGGGACTAGCCCGCTTCACAGATACGCAGTATTTT.

The CDR3, as DNA: TGTGCCAGCAGTTTATCCCAGACTAGCGGGAACAGTGAGCAGTTCTTC. Its translation: CASSLSQTSGNSEQFF. This chain connects TRBV27 to TRBJ2-1; 11 nucleotides align to TRBD2. CDR1 and CDR2 from the germline V gene are MNHEY and SMNVEV (reference sequence). V trimming: 0 bases; J trimming: 9 bases; junction bases outside the gene matches: 7. The CDR3 extends over 16 amino acids.

The rearrangement joins TRBV6-1 to TRBJ2-3; D possibly corresponds to TRBD2 (5 bases). The CDR3 runs 17 residues. Germline V gives CDR1 MNHNS, CDR2 SASEGT. Trimming pared 0 bases from V and 2 bases from J, leaving 15 bases between. CDR3 DNA: TGTGCCAGCAGTGAAGCGTCTTGGCAGCGGCCCACAGATACGCAGTATTTT. Protein sequence: CASSEASWQRPTDTQYF.

This clone was seen a single time. The V gene is TRBV15, the J gene TRBJ1-1; no definite D call. Germline CDR1 LNHNV, CDR2 YYDKDF (reference sequence). The CDR3 length is 14 residues. Trimming stripped 5 bases from V and 6 bases from J, with 16 bases between. The CDR3 loop is CATSRDREGPEAFF. CDR3 DNA sequence: TGTGCCACCAGCCGGGATAGGGAGGGCCCTGAAGCTTTCTTT.

The chain uses TRBV7-9 and TRBJ1-3; 8 bases agree with TRBD1. V lost 5 bases, J lost 2 bases, and 8 bases stayed unmatched. CDR1 is SEHNR, CDR2 FQNEAQ, per germline (reference sequence). The CDR3 consists of 16 residues. Here the CDR3 DNA reads TGTGCCAGCAGCACCCTGTCAGGGGGCACTGGAAACACCATATATTTT. It is translated as CASSTLSGGTGNTIYF.

This rearrangement joins TRBV10-3 to TRBJ2-1; 12 nucleotides line up with TRBD2. The germline CDR1 and CDR2 sequences are ENHRY and SYGVKD. CDR3 length equals 15 residues. Unmatched junction bases numbered 9, after V lost 8 bases and J lost 7 bases. The CDR3 bases are TGTGCCATCGGGGGGACTAGCGGGCGGGTTAATGAGCAGTTCTTC. It specifies CAIGGTSGRVNEQFF.

In its sample, this clone was seen a few times. The rearrangement uses TRBV30 and TRBJ2-2; D is undetermined. Germline values: CDR1 GTSNPN, CDR2 SVGIG (reference sequence). This CDR3 region has 10 residues. V gave up 7 bases and J gave up 6 bases, with 6 bases separating them. In DNA, the CDR3 is TGTGCCTCCATTTCCGGGGAGCTGTTTTTT. Its translation is CASISGELFF.

The chain uses TRBV27 and TRBJ1-2; TRBD1 might be the D (5 bases). Germline V gene lookup returns CDR1 MNHEY and CDR2 SMNVEV (reference sequence). The CDR3 loop spans 12 amino acids. V lost 8 bases and J lost 6, with 13 bases in between. CDR3 sequence reads: CASFGGTHGYTF. The CDR3 DNA sequence: TGTGCCAGCTTCGGGGGGACCCATGGCTACACCTTC.

J is TRBJ2-3 and V is TRBV25-1; tentative D call: TRBD2 (5 bases). V was shortened by 2 bases and J by 0 bases, with 9 bases between the two germline ends. Germline loops: CDR1 MGHDK, CDR2 SYGVNS. This CDR3 comprises 15 residues. The CDR3 DNA sequence: TGTGCCAGCAGTGAAGAGGGCGACAGCACAGATACGCAGTATTTT. Its protein product is CASSEEGDSTDTQYF.

This chain links TRBV4-1 with TRBJ2-2, with 7 nucleotides matching TRBD1. CDR1 is MGHRA, CDR2 YSYEKL, per germline. V was clipped by 3 bases and J by 4 bases; unmatched bases: 5. The CDR3 is 15 residues long. The CDR3 sequence: CASSQGTVSTGELFF. CDR3 DNA sequence: TGCGCCAGCAGCCAGGGGACAGTTAGCACCGGGGAGCTGTTTTTT.

V usage is TRBV18 and J usage is TRBJ1-1; 9 bases map to TRBD1. CDR3 length: 16 amino acids. CDR1 is KGHSH, CDR2 LQKENI, per germline. V lost 2 bases, J lost 1 base, and 5 bases stayed unmatched. CDR3 loop: CASSPGTGIQNTEAFF. CDR3 nucleotides: TGTGCCAGCTCACCAGGGACAGGGATACAGAACACTGAAGCTTTCTTT.

The chain combines TRBV9 with TRBJ2-7; D is unresolved. The CDR3 totals 14 residues. Between the trimmed V and J ends, which lost 0 bases and 3 bases, there was a span of 10 bases. Per the germline V gene, CDR1 is SGDLS and CDR2 is YYNGEE. CDR3 sequence: CASSVEGGFYEQYF. CDR3 in DNA: TGTGCCAGCAGCGTAGAGGGTGGATTCTACGAGCAGTACTTC.

J is TRBJ2-7 and V is TRBV6-5, with 7 bases lining up with TRBD1. This CDR3 comprises 16 residues. CDR1 is MNHEY and CDR2 is SVGAGI in the germline V gene. The trim removed 0 bases at V and 1 base at J, leaving 6 bases unmatched. CDR3 residues: CASSYSPRDSSYEQYF. The CDR3 nucleotides are TGTGCCAGCAGTTACTCGCCCCGGGACAGTTCCTACGAGCAGTACTTC.

The chain couples TRBV7-6 to TRBJ1-3; TRBD1 matches 7 bases. The germline V gene encodes CDR1 SGHVS and CDR2 FNYEAQ. The trim removed 5 bases at V and 7 bases at J, leaving 14 bases unmatched. CDR3 length: 16 amino acids. The CDR3 nucleotides are TGTGCCAGCAGCCCCCCGGGACAGAGTCGAGATAACACCATATATTTT. Amino acids: CASSPPGQSRDNTIYF.

This clone was seen a single time. The chain recombines TRBV7-9 with TRBJ1-4; D call uncertain. V gave up 10 bases and J gave up 3 bases, with 9 bases separating them. CDR3 size: 12 residues. Germline lookup yields CDR1 SEHNR and CDR2 FQNEAQ (reference sequence). The CDR3 reads CATEAANEKLFF. DNA for the CDR3: TGTGCCACGGAGGCTGCTAATGAAAAACTGTTTTTT.

This chain's CDR3 is CASSLELGQGNYGYTF. The DNA of the CDR3 is TGTGCCAGCAGCTTGGAGTTGGGACAGGGGAACTATGGCTACACCTTC. The chain employs TRBV5-4 and TRBJ1-2, with 10 bases aligning to TRBD1. CDR1 SGHNT and CDR2 YYREEE come from the germline V gene (reference sequence). The CDR3 runs to 16 residues. Trimming cost V 0 bases and J 2 bases; bases outside gene matches: 4.

The V call is TRBV14, the J call TRBJ2-4; a possible D gene is TRBD1 (6 bases). The CDR3 totals 18 residues. V lost 0 bases to trimming and J lost 6 bases, with 21 bases between them. CDR1 and CDR2 (germline): SGHDN, FVKESK. CDR3 coding DNA: TGTGCCAGCAGCCAAGATAACCAGGGGCCTCTATCAGGAAACATTCAGTACTTC. It is translated as CASSQDNQGPLSGNIQYF.

The chain carries TRBV7-2 and TRBJ2-2, with 7 positions matching TRBD1. Germline-derived CDR1 and CDR2 are SGHTA and FQGNSA. The CDR3 totals 12 residues. Unmatched junction bases numbered 6, after V lost 10 bases and J lost 7 bases. The CDR3 DNA follows: TGTGCCACCGAGGGGGCCAGCGGGGAGCTGTTTTTT. The encoded protein is CATEGASGELFF.

The V gene is TRBV7-9, the J gene TRBJ1-1; a possible D gene is TRBD1 (6 bases). Per germline, CDR1 SEHNR and CDR2 FQNEAQ (reference sequence). The CDR3 consists of 16 residues. Trimming took 4 bases from V and 3 from J, leaving 18 bases between them. The CDR3 loop reads CASSSGSGHEDTEAFF. The CDR3 DNA reads as TGTGCCAGCAGCTCCGGCTCGGGACACGAAGACACTGAAGCTTTCTTT.

V and J are TRBV27 and TRBJ1-4, with 11 bases fitting TRBD1. The germline gives CDR1 MNHEY, CDR2 SMNVEV (reference sequence). There are 14 residues in the CDR3. The junction had 9 bases not matched to a gene; V was cut back by 10 bases and J by 8 bases. CDR3 sequence: CATGQGAAGEKLFF. CDR3 DNA sequence: TGTGCCACCGGACAGGGGGCAGCTGGAGAAAAACTGTTTTTT.

The V call is TRBV7-9, the J call TRBJ1-1; 9 bases align to TRBD1. Trimming at V came to 4 bases and at J to 5 bases, leaving 5 bases not matched to a gene. From germline, CDR1 is SEHNR and CDR2 FQNEAQ (reference sequence). This CDR3 is built from 14 residues. The CDR3 region is CASSWGQGETEAFF. For the CDR3, the DNA is TGTGCCAGCAGCTGGGGACAGGGAGAAACTGAAGCTTTCTTT.

The chain is built from TRBV6-1 and TRBJ2-4; D unclear. Germline values: CDR1 MNHNS, CDR2 SASEGT. The CDR3 has 16 amino acids. Trimming took off 4 bases at V and 0 bases at J, with 13 bases between the two ends. The chain's CDR3 is CASSGVGSLAKNIQYF. DNA for the CDR3: TGTGCCAGCAGTGGCGTAGGTTCCTTAGCCAAAAACATTCAGTACTTC.